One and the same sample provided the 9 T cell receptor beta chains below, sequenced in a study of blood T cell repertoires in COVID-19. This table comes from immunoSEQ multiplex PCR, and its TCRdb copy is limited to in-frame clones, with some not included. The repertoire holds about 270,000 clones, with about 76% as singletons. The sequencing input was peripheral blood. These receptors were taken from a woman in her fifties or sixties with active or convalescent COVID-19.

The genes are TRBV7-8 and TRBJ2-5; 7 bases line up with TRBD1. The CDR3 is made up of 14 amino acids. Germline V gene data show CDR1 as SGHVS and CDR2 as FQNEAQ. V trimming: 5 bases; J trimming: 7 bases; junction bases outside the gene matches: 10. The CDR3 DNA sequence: TGTGCCAGCAGCCTAGACAGGGTCGTGGGGACCCAGTACTTC. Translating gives CASSLDRVVGTQYF.

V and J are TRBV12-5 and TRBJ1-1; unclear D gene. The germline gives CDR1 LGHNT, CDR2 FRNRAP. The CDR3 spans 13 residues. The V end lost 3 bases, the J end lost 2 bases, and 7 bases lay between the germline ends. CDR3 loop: CASGFARNTEAFF. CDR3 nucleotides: TGTGCTAGTGGTTTTGCGAGAAACACTGAAGCTTTCTTT.

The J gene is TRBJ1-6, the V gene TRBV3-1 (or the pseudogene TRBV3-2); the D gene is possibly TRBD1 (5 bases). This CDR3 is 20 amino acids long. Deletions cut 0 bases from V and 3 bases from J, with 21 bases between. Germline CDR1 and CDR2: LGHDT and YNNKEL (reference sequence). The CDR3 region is CASSQESPFRGRDYNSPLHF. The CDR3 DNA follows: TGTGCCAGCAGCCAAGAATCTCCCTTCCGGGGGAGAGACTATAATTCACCCCTCCACTTT.

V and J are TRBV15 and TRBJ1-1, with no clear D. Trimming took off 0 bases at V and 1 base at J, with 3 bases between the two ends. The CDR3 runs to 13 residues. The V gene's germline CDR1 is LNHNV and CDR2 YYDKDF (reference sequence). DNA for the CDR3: TGTGCCACCAGCAGAGACGGGAACACTGAAGCTTTCTTT. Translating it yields CATSRDGNTEAFF.

The CDR3 loop reads CASSRSGGGEQYF. CDR3 bases: TGTGCCAGCAGTCGTAGCGGGGGGGGCGAGCAGTACTTC. The chain is built from TRBV12-3 or TRBV12-4 and TRBJ2-7; TRBD2 aligns across 11 bases. The CDR3 contains 13 residues. The ends lost 5 bases at V and 6 bases at J; junction bases unmatched: 3.

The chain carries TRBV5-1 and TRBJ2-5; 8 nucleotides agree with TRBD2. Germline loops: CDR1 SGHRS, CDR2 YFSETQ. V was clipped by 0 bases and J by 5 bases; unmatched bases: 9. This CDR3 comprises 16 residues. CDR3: CASSLAATGGLETQYF. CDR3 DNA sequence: TGCGCCAGCAGCTTGGCCGCGACGGGGGGGCTGGAGACCCAGTACTTC.

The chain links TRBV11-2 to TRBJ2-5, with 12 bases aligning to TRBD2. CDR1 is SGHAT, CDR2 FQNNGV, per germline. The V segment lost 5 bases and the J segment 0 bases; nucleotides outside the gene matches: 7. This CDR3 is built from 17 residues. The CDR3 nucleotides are TGTGCCAGCAGCCCGCGGACTAGCGGGGCCCACCAAGAGACCCAGTACTTC. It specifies CASSPRTSGAHQETQYF.

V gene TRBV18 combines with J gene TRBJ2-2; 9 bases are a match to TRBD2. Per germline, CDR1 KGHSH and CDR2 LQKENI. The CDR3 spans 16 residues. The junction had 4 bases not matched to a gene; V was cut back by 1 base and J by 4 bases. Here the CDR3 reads CASSPRGGAGTGELFF. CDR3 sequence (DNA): TGTGCCAGCTCACCACGCGGGGGGGCCGGCACCGGGGAGCTGTTTTTT.

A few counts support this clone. The CDR3 nucleotides are TGTGCCAGTAGTAGGGACAGACGGTATGGCTACACCTTC. It encodes CASSRDRRYGYTF. The chain recombines TRBV19 with TRBJ1-2; 7 bases map to TRBD1. Germline trimming cut 4 bases from V and 5 bases from J; bases unmatched to any gene: 4. The CDR3 sequence is 13 residues long. The germline V gene encodes CDR1 LNHDA and CDR2 SQIVND (reference sequence).